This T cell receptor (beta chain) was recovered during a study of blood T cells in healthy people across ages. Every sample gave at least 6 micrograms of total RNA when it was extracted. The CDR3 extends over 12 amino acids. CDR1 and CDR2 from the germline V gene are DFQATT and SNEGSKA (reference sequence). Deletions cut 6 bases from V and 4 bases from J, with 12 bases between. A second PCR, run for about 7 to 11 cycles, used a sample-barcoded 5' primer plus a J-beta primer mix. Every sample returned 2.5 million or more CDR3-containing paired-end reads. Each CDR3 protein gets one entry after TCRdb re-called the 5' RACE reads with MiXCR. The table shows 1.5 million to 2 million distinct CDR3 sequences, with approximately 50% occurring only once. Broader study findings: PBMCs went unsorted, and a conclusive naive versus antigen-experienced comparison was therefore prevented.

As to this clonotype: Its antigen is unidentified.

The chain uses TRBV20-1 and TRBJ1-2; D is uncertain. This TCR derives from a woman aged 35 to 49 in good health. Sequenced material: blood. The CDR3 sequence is CSANPGFYGYTF. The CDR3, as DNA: TGCAGTGCCAATCCCGGCTTCTATGGCTACACCTTC.